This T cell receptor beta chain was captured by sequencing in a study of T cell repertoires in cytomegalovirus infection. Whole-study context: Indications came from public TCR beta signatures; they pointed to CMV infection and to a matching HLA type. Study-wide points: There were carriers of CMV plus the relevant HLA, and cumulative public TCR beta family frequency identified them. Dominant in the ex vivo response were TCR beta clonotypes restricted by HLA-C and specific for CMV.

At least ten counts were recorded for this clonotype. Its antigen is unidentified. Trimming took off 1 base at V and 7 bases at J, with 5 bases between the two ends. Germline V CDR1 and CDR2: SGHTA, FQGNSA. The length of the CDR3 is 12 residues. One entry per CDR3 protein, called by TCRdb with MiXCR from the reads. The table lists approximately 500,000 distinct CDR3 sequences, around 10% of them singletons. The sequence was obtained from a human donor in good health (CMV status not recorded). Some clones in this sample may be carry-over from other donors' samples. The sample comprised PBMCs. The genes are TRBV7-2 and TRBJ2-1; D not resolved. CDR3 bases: TGTGCCAGCAGCTTAGTCATAAATGAGCAGTTCTTC. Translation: CASSLVINEQFF. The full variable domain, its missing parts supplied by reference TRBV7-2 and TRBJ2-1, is GAGVSQSPSNKVTEKGKDVELRCDPISGHTALYWYRQSLGQGLEFLIYFQGNSAPDKSGLPSDRFSAERTGGSVSTLTIQRTQQEDSAVYLCASSLVINEQFFGPGTRLTVL.